These 20 T cell receptor beta chains were all obtained from the same sample, sequenced in a study of resident and recirculating memory T cells in vitiligo. Produced via immunoSEQ multiplex PCR; TCRdb's table is partial and in-frame only. The sample has roughly 76,000 clones, more than 85% seen once. Material: blood. The receptor source for this set is a male donor with vitiligo.

The chain combines TRBV4-2 with TRBJ2-2; no reliable D call. This CDR3 region has 13 residues. V lost 4 bases and J 3 bases, leaving 6 bases between the germline ends. Germline CDR1 reads LGHNA; CDR2 reads YNFKEQ. The CDR3 loop reads CASSPRYTGELFF. DNA of the CDR3: TGTGCCAGCAGCCCTAGATACACCGGGGAGCTGTTTTTT.

The chain has TRBV2 and TRBJ2-3, with a possible D match to TRBD1 (5 bases). Trimming took 6 bases from V and 1 from J, leaving 11 bases between them. CDR3 length equals 14 residues. The germline V gene has CDR1 SNHLY and CDR2 FYNNEI. This CDR3 is CASRGRAGTDTQYF. The CDR3 region has the DNA TGTGCCAGCAGGGGCAGGGCGGGCACAGATACGCAGTATTTT.

V is TRBV5-1 and J is TRBJ1-1; possibly TRBD1 for D (5 bases). V lost 0 bases, J lost 2 bases, and 23 bases lay in between. This CDR3 is 19 amino acids long. Germline values: CDR1 SGHRS, CDR2 YFSETQ. The CDR3 nucleotides read TGCGCCAGCAGCTTGGTCCGTCTAGGGGCGCAGGGTTATAACACTGAAGCTTTCTTT. Its translation: CASSLVRLGAQGYNTEAFF.

The genes are TRBV5-4 and TRBJ2-7, with 12 bases lining up with TRBD2. Germline V lookup: CDR1 SGHNT, CDR2 YYREEE (reference sequence). CDR3 length: 15 amino acids. The J segment lost 3 bases and the V segment lost 4 bases, leaving 5 bases of the junction unmatched. The CDR3 loop is CASSLTSGGRYEQYF. DNA of the CDR3: TGTGCCAGCAGCCTAACTAGCGGGGGGCGCTACGAGCAGTACTTC.

This rearrangement joins TRBV4-3 to TRBJ1-1; no definite D call. The CDR3 sequence is 16 residues long. The germline V gene encodes CDR1 LGHNA and CDR2 YSLEER. V gave up 2 bases and J gave up 5 bases, with 18 bases separating them. This CDR3 is CASSQLEWGGGTEAFF. The CDR3 DNA reads as TGCGCCAGCAGCCAACTCGAATGGGGAGGCGGAACTGAAGCTTTCTTT.

The genes are TRBV21-1 and TRBJ1-5; the table assigns TRBD1, which was not confirmed against the DNA. TRBV21-1 has pseudogene status. The CDR3 spans 16 residues. In nucleotides, the CDR3 is TGTGCCAGCAGCAAACTCGGACAGTTTAGCAATCAGCCCCAGCATTTT. Translated: CASSKLGQFSNQPQHF.

V usage is TRBV18 and J usage is TRBJ2-7; 9 bases are shared with TRBD1. The CDR3 loop spans 14 amino acids. CDR1 and CDR2 (germline): KGHSH, LQKENI. Losses at the gene ends were 4 bases for V and 5 bases for J; bases not matched to a gene: 6. In DNA, the CDR3 is TGTGCCAGCTCACTTATGACAGGGGGGGACGAGCAGTACTTC. Residues: CASSLMTGGDEQYF.

This clone was seen more than once but under ten times. The chain combines TRBV7-9 with TRBJ1-1, with D unclear. The ends were cut back, 5 bases at V and 3 bases at J, with 13 bases in the middle. Germline V CDR1 and CDR2: SEHNR, FQNEAQ (reference sequence). CDR3 length: 14 residues. The CDR3 loop reads CASSQVGLDTEAFF. The CDR3 nucleotides read TGTGCCAGCAGCCAGGTGGGTTTGGACACTGAAGCTTTCTTT.

V gene TRBV29-1 combines with J gene TRBJ2-5; 11 bases match TRBD2. Per the germline V gene, CDR1 is SQVTM and CDR2 is ANQGSEA. Trimming cost V 7 bases and J 5 bases; bases outside gene matches: 9. The CDR3 runs 14 residues. CDR3: CSGGTSGASETQYF. The DNA for the CDR3 is TGCAGCGGGGGGACTAGCGGTGCCTCGGAGACCCAGTACTTC. Complete variable domain (other parts from reference TRBV29-1 and TRBJ2-5): SAVISQKPSRDICQRGTSLTIQCQVDSQVTMMFWYRQQPGQSLTLIATANQGSEATYESGFVIDKFPISRPNLTFSTLTVSNMSPEDSSIYLCSGGTSGASETQYFGPGTRLLVL.

The chain has TRBV30 and TRBJ2-3; 10 bases map to TRBD1. The CDR3 is 15 amino acids. Looked up from germline, CDR1 is GTSNPN and CDR2 is SVGIG (reference sequence). The J segment lost 0 bases and the V segment lost 0 bases, leaving 0 bases of the junction unmatched. The CDR3 nucleotides are TGTGCCTGGAGTGTGGGACAGGGGAGCACAGATACGCAGTATTTT. Translated: CAWSVGQGSTDTQYF.

This clone was seen once. The chain has TRBV6-1 and TRBJ1-5; 7 bases fit TRBD1. This CDR3 contains 14 residues. With 11 bases clipped from V and 0 bases from J, the junction kept 7 bases outside the gene matches. Per the germline V gene, CDR1 is MNHNS and CDR2 is SASEGT. This CDR3 reads CAGSGTDSNQPQHF. In nucleotides, the CDR3 is TGTGCCGGCTCCGGGACAGATAGCAATCAGCCCCAGCATTTT.

V usage is TRBV7-8 and J usage is TRBJ2-3; TRBD2 agrees at 9 bases. This CDR3 is 16 amino acids long. With 3 bases clipped from V and 1 base from J, the junction kept 5 bases outside the gene matches. The germline V gene encodes CDR1 SGHVS and CDR2 FQNEAQ. The CDR3 here is CASSFSPSGGTDTQYF. The CDR3 DNA reads as TGTGCCAGCAGCTTCTCCCCTAGCGGGGGCACAGATACGCAGTATTTT.

V gene TRBV7-6 combines with J gene TRBJ1-2; 9 bases agree with TRBD1. Germline loops: CDR1 SGHVS, CDR2 FNYEAQ. V shed 0 bases and J 5 bases; nucleotides not matched to a gene: 1. This CDR3 contains 14 residues. CDR3 DNA sequence: TGTGCCAGCAGCTTAGCGGGGACAGGGTATGGCTACACCTTC. Amino acids: CASSLAGTGYGYTF.

V is TRBV7-3 and J is TRBJ1-1; D unresolved. The CDR3 extends over 14 amino acids. Germline loops: CDR1 SGHTA, CDR2 FQGTGA. V dropped 5 bases and J dropped 10 bases, with 20 bases sitting between them. CDR3 residues: CASSPNAGLDVAFF. The CDR3 DNA follows: TGTGCCAGCAGCCCGAACGCGGGTTTGGATGTAGCTTTCTTT.

The rearrangement joins TRBV2 to TRBJ1-6; no firm D call. This CDR3 spans 12 amino acids. The germline V gene has CDR1 SNHLY and CDR2 FYNNEI. V was trimmed by 5 bases and J by 7 bases, leaving 6 bases between them. The CDR3 DNA reads as TGTGCCAGCAGTCAATCAAATTCACCCCTCCACTTT. Translating it yields CASSQSNSPLHF.

The chain has TRBV5-1 and TRBJ2-1; D is possibly TRBD2 (6 bases). Germline-derived CDR1 and CDR2 are SGHRS and YFSETQ. The V and J ends lost 2 bases and 4 bases respectively, with 10 bases between them. The CDR3 consists of 14 residues. The CDR3: CASSFIGTYNEQFF. The CDR3 DNA reads TGCGCCAGCAGCTTCATCGGGACTTACAATGAGCAGTTCTTC.

This clone has just a few counts. The chain links TRBV28 to TRBJ2-5; no definite D call. Trimming took off 5 bases at V and 1 base at J, with 8 bases between the two ends. Germline V gene data show CDR1 as MDHEN and CDR2 as SYDVKM. The CDR3 spans 13 residues. CDR3 in amino acids: CASSRQIQETQYF. In DNA form, the CDR3 reads TGTGCCAGCAGTCGACAAATCCAAGAGACCCAGTACTTC.

In its sample, this clone was seen once. The genes are TRBV6-1 and TRBJ2-4; TRBD2 aligns across 8 bases. The J segment lost 9 bases and the V segment lost 8 bases, leaving 9 bases of the junction unmatched. The germline CDR1 and CDR2 sequences are MNHNS and SASEGT. This CDR3 is built from 13 residues. CDR3 coding DNA: TGTGCCAGCGAGGCGGGGGGAGGGGGCATTCAGTACTTC. Translating gives CASEAGGGGIQYF.

Only a few counts were recorded for this clone. The chain couples TRBV5-6 to TRBJ1-2; possible D gene TRBD1, 6 bases. Germline CDR1 reads SGHDT; CDR2 reads YYEEEE. The CDR3 has 13 amino acids. The ends were cut back, 5 bases at V and 6 bases at J, with 14 bases in the middle. The CDR3 nucleotides are TGTGCCAGCAGGTATCTCCAGGGGCATGGCTACACCTTC. It specifies CASRYLQGHGYTF.

CDR3 sequence reads: CASSQERRQLGYTIYF. The DNA of the CDR3 is TGCGCCAGCAGCCAAGAAAGGAGGCAGTTGGGTTACACCATATATTTT. J is TRBJ1-3 and V is TRBV4-3; no firm D call. Germline CDR1 and CDR2: LGHNA and YSLEER. The CDR3 covers 16 residues. Trimming took off 0 bases at V and 8 bases at J, with 17 bases between the two ends.